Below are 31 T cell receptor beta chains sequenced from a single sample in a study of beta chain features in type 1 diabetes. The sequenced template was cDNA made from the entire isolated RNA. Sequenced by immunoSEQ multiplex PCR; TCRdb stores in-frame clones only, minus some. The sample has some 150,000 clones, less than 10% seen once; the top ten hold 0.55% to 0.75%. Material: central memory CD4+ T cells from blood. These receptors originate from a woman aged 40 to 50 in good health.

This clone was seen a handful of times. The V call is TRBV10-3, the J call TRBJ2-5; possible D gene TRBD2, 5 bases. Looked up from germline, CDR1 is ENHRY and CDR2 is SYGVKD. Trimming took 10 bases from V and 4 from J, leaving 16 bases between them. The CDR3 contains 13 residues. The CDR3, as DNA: TGTGCCACACTAGACCCATACTCAGAGACCCAGTACTTC. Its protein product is CATLDPYSETQYF.

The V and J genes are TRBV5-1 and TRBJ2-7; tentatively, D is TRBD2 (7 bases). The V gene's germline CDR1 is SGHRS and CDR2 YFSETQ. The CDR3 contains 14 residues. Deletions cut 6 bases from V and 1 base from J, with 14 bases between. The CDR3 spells CASTPGGRSYEQYF. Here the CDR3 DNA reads TGCGCCAGCACCCCGGGGGGCCGATCCTACGAGCAGTACTTC.

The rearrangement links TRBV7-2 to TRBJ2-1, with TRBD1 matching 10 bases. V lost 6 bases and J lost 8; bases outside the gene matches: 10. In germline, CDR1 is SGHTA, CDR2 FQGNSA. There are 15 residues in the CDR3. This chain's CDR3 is CASRLGQGIWDEQFF. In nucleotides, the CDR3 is TGTGCCAGCAGGCTGGGACAGGGGATTTGGGATGAGCAGTTCTTC.

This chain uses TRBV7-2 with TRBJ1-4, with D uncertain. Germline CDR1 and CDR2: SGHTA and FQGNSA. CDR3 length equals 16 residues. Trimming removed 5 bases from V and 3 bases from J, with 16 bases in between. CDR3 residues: CASSRRVGFANEKLFF. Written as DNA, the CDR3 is TGTGCCAGCAGCAGGCGGGTGGGGTTCGCTAATGAAAAACTGTTTTTT.

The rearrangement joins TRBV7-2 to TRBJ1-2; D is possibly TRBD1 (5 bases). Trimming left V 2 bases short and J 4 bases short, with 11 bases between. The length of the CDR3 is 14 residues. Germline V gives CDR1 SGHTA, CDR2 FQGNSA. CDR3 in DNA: TGTGCCAGCAGCTTATCAGGGCAGGGCTATGGCTACACCTTC. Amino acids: CASSLSGQGYGYTF.

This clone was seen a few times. CDR3 coding DNA: TGTGCCAGCAGCCCCGATCCGGTTACAGATACGCAGTATTTT. The encoded protein is CASSPDPVTDTQYF. The rearrangement links TRBV7-2 to TRBJ2-3; no definite D call. CDR1 is SGHTA, CDR2 FQGNSA, per germline. The V end lost 5 bases, the J end lost 3 bases, and 12 bases lay between the germline ends. The CDR3 sequence is 14 residues long.

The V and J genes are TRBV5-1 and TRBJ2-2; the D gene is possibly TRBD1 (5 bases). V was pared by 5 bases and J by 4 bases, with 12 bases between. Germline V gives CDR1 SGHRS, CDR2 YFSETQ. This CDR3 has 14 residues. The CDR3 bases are TGCGCCAGCAGGTCAGGGATGGGCACCGGGGAGCTGTTTTTT. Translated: CASRSGMGTGELFF.

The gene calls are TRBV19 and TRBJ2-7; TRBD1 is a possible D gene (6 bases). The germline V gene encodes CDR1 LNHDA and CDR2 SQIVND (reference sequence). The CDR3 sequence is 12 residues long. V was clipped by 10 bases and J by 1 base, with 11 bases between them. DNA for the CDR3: TGTGCCACAAGGACAGAGTCCTACGAGCAGTACTTC. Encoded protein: CATRTESYEQYF.

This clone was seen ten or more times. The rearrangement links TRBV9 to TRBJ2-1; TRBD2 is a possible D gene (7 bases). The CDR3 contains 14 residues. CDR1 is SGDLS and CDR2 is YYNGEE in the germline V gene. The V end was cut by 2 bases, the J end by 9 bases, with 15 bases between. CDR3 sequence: CASSVRGGLGEQFF. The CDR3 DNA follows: TGTGCCAGCAGCGTTAGGGGGGGGCTCGGTGAGCAGTTCTTC.

The CDR3 sequence is CASSLGGRPDQETQYF. As DNA, the CDR3 is TGTGCCAGCAGCTTGGGGGGGAGGCCCGACCAAGAGACCCAGTACTTC. The gene calls are TRBV5-4 and TRBJ2-5; D perhaps matches TRBD2 (6 bases). The germline V and J ends were trimmed by 0 bases and 0 bases, with 12 bases remaining between them. The CDR3 has 16 residues. The germline CDR1 and CDR2 sequences are SGHNT and YYREEE (reference sequence).

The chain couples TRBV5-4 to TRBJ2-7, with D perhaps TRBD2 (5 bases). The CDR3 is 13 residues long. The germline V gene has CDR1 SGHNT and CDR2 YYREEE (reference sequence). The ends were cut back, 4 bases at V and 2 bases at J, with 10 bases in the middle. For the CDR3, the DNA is TGTGCCAGCAGCACCGGGAATACCTACGAGCAGTACTTC. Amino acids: CASSTGNTYEQYF.

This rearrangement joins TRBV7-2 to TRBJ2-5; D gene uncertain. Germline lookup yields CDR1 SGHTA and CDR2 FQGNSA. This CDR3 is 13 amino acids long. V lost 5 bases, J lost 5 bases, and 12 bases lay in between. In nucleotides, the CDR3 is TGTGCCAGCAGCCCCACCCCCGGGGAGACCCAGTACTTC. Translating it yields CASSPTPGETQYF.

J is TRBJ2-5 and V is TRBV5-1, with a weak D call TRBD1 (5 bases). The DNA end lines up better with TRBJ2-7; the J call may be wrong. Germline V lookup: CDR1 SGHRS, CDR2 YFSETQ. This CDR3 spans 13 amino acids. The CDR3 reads CASSSEQGGEQYF. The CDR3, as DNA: TGCGCCAGCAGCTCAGAGCAGGGTGGCGAGCAGTACTTC.

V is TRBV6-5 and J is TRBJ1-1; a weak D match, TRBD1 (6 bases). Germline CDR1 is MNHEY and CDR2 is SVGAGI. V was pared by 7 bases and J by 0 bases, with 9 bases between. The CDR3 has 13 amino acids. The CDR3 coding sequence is TGTGCCAGCACCGGACAGATGAACACTGAAGCTTTCTTT. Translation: CASTGQMNTEAFF.

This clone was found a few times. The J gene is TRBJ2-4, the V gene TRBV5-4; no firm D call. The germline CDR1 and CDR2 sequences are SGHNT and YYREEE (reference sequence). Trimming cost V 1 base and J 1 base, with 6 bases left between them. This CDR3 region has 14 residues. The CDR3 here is CASSLWQAKNIQYF. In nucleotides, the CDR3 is TGTGCCAGCAGCTTGTGGCAGGCCAAAAACATTCAGTACTTC.

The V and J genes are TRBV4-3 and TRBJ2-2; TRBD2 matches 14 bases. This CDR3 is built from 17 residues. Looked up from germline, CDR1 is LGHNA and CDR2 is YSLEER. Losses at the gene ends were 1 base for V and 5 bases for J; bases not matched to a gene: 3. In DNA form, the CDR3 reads TGCGCCAGCAGCCAAGGGACTAGCGGGGGGTTAACCGGGGAGCTGTTTTTT. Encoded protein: CASSQGTSGGLTGELFF.

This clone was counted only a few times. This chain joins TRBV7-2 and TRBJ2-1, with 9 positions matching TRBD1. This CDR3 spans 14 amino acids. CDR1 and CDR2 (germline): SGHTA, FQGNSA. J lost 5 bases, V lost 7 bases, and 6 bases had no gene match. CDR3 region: CASTTGGVNNEQFF. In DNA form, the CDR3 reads TGTGCCAGCACCACAGGGGGCGTCAACAATGAGCAGTTCTTC.

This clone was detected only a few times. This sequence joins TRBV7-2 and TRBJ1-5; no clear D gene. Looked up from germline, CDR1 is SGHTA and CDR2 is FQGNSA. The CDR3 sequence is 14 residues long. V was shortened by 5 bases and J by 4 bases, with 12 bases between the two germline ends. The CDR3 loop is CASSLYRINQPQHF. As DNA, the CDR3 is TGTGCCAGCAGCCTATACCGAATAAATCAGCCCCAGCATTTT.

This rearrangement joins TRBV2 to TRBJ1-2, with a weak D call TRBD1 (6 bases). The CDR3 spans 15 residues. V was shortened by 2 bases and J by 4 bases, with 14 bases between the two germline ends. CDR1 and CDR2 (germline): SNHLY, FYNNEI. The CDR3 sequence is CASSETRQALYGYTF. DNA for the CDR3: TGTGCCAGCAGTGAAACGAGACAGGCCCTCTATGGCTACACCTTC.

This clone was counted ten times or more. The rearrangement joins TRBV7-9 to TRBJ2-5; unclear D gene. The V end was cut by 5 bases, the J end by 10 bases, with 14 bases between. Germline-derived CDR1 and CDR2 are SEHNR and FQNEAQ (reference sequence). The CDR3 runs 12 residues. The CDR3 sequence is CASSPPVTGQYF. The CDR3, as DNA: TGTGCCAGCAGCCCACCGGTAACGGGCCAGTACTTC.

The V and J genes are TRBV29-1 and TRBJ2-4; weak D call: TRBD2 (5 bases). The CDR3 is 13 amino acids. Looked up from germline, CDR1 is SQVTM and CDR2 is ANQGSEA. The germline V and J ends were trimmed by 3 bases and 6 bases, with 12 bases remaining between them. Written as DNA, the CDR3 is TGCAGCGTTGACGGGGTCGACGGAAACATTCAGTACTTC. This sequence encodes CSVDGVDGNIQYF.

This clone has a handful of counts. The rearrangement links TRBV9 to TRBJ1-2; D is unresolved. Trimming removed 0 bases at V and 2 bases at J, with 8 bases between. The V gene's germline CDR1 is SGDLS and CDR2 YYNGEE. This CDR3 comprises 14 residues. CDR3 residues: CASSVGDTNYGYTF. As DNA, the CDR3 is TGTGCCAGCAGCGTAGGAGACACGAACTATGGCTACACCTTC.

The CDR3 reads CSGGQGYEQYF. CDR3 nucleotides: TGCAGCGGGGGACAGGGGTACGAGCAGTACTTC. The rearrangement uses TRBV29-1 and TRBJ2-7; 10 bases map to TRBD1. Germline V gene lookup returns CDR1 SQVTM and CDR2 ANQGSEA. V shed 7 bases, J shed 4 bases, and the junction held 1 base outside the gene matches. CDR3 length: 11 residues.

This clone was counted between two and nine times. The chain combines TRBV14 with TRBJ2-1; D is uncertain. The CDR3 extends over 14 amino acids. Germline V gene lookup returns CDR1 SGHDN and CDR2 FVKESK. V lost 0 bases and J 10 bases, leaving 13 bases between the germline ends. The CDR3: CASSQELESREQFF. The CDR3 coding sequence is TGTGCCAGCAGCCAAGAGCTAGAGTCCCGGGAGCAGTTCTTC.

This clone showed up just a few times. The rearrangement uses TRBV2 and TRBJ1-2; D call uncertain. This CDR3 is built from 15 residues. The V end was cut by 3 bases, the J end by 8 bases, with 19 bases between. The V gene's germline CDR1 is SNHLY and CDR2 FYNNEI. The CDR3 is CASSENRGRGGGYTF. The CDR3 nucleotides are TGTGCCAGCAGTGAGAATAGAGGCCGCGGCGGCGGCTACACCTTC.

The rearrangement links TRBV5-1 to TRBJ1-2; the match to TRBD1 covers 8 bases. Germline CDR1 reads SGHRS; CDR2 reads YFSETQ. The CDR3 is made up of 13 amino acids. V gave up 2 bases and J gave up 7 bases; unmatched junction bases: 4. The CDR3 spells CASSLQGVGGYTF. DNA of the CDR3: TGCGCCAGCAGCTTACAGGGGGTCGGTGGCTACACCTTC. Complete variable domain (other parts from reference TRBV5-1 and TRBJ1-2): KAGVTQTPRYLIKTRGQQVTLSCSPISGHRSVSWYQQTPGQGLQFLFEYFSETQRNKGNFPGRFSGRQFSNSRSEMNVSTLELGDSALYLCASSLQGVGGYTFGSGTRLTVV.

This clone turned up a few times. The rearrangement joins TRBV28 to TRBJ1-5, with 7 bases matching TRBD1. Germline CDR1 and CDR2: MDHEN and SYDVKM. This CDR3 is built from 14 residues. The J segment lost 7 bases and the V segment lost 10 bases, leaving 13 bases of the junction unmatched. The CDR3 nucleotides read TGTGCCACTTCACCAGGGGGTGGGGAACAGCCCCAGCATTTT. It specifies CATSPGGGEQPQHF.

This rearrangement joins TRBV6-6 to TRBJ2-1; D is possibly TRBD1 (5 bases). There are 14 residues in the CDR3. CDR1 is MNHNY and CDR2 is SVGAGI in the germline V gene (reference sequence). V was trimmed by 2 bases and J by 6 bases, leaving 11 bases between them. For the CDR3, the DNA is TGTGCCAGCAGTTACGACAGCCTAGGCAATGAGCAGTTCTTC. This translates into CASSYDSLGNEQFF.

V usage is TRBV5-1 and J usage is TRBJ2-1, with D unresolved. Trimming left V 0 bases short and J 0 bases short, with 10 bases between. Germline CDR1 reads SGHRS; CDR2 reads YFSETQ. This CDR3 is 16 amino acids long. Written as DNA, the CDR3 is TGCGCCAGCAGCTTGGCCAGCGTTAGCTCCTACAATGAGCAGTTCTTC. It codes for CASSLASVSSYNEQFF.

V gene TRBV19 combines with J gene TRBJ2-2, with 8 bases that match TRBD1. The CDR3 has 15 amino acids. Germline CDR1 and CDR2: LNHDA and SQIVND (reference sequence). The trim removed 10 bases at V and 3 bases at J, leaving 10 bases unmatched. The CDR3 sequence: CATRQGQVDTGELFF. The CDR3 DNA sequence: TGTGCCACCCGCCAGGGACAGGTAGACACCGGGGAGCTGTTTTTT.

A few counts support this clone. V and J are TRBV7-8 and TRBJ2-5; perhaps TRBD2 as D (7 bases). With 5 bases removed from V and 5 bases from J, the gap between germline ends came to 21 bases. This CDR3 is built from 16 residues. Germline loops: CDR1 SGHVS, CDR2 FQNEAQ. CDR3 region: CASSPRGGGGGETQYF. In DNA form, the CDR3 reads TGTGCCAGCAGCCCGAGGGGCGGGGGCGGCGGGGAGACCCAGTACTTC.